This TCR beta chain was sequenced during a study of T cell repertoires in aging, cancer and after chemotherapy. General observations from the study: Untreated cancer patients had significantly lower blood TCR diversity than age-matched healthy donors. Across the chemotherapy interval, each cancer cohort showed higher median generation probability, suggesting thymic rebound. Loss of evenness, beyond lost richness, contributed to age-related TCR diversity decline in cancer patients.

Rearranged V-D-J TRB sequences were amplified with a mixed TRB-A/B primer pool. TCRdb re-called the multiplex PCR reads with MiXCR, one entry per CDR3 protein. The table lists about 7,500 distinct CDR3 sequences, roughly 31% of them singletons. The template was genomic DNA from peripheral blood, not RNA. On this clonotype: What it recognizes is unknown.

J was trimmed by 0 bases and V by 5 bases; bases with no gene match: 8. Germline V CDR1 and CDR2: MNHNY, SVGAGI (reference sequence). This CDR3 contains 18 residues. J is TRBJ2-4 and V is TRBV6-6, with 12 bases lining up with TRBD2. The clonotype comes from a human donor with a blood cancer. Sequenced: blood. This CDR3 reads CASSDRTSGDLAKNIQYF. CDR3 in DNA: TGTGCCAGCAGTGACCGGACTAGCGGGGACCTAGCCAAAAACATTCAGTACTTC.